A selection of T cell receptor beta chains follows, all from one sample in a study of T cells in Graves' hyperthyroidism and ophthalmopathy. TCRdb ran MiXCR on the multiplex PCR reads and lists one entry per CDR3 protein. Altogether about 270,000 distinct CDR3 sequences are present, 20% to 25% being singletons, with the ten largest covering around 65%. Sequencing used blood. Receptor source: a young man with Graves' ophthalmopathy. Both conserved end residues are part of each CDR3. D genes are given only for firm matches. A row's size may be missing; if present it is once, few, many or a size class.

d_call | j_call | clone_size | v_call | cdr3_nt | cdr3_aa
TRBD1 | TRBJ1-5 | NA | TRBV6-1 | TGTGCCAGCAGTGAAACCGGGGACAGGAGACCCAATCAGCCCCAGCATTTT | CASSETGDRRPNQPQHF
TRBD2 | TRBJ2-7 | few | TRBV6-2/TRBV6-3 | TGTGCCAGCAGTTACGCGGGACTAGTCCACTCCTACGAGCAGTACTTC | CASSYAGLVHSYEQYF
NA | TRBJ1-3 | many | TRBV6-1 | TGTGCCAGCAGTGAACGGAGTAGCTCTGGAAACACCATATATTTT | CASSERSSSGNTIYF
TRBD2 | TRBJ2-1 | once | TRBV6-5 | TGTGCCAGCAGTTACGCTCTAGCGGGGGGGTACAATGAGCAGTTCTTC | CASSYALAGGYNEQFF
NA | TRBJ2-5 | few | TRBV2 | TGTGCCAGCAGAGGAGGGCAGGGTACATCTGAGACCCAGTACTTC | CASRGGQGTSETQYF
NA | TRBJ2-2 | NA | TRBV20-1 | TGCAGTGCTAGGGGGCACAGCGGGGAGCTGTTTTTT | CSARGHSGELFF
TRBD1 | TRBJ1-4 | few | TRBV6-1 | TGTGCCAGCAGCAGGACAGGGAATGAAAAACTGTTTTTT | CASSRTGNEKLFF
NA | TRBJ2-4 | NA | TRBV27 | TGTGCCAGTCAACCCGACGGGAGCCTAGCCAAAAACATTCAGTACTTC | CASQPDGSLAKNIQYF
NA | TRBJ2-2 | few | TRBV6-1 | TGTGCCAGCAGTGAAGCGGGAAGTAGAGGGGCCGGGGAGCTGTTTTTT | CASSEAGSRGAGELFF
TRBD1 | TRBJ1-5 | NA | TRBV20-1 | TGCAGTGCTGTCGACAGGGTTCAGCCCCAGCATTTT | CSAVDRVQPQHF
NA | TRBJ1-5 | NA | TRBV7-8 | TGTGCCAGCAGCTTAGCGGGGCCTCAGCCCCAGCATTTT | CASSLAGPQPQHF
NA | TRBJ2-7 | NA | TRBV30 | TGTGCCTGGAGTTCCCTTGAGCCCGGTGATGTTGAGCAGTACTTC | CAWSSLEPGDVEQYF
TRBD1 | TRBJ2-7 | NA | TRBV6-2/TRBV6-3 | TGTGCCAGCAGGCCGGGACAGGGAGTATCCTACGAGCAGTACTTC | CASRPGQGVSYEQYF
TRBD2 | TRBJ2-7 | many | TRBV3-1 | TGTGCCAGCAGCCTTGTAGCGGGAGGCCACTACGAGCAGTACTTC | CASSLVAGGHYEQYF
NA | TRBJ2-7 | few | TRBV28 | TGTGCCAGCCAGTCCAAGACACCGCCCGAGCAGTACTTC | CASQSKTPPEQYF
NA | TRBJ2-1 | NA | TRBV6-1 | TGTGCCAGCCAACGAAGGGCCGGATCCTACAATGAGCAGTTCTTC | CASQRRAGSYNEQFF
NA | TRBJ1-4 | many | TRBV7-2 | TGTGCCAGCAGCGGGGGGGGGCAGATTAATGAAAAACTGTTTTTT | CASSGGGQINEKLFF
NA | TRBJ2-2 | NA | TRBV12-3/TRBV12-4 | TGTGCCAGCAGCTCCTCCACCGGATCCCCGTTTTTT | CASSSSTGSPFF
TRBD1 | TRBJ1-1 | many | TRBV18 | TGTGCCAGCTCACCACGATTGGGACAGGGGACCCCTGAAGCTTTCTTT | CASSPRLGQGTPEAFF
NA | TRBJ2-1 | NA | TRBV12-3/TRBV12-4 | TGTGCCAGCAGTTTTGCAGGCAATGAGCAGTTCTTC | CASSFAGNEQFF
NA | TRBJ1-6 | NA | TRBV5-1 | TGCGCCAGCACCCCGGACGGAACTAATTCACCCCTCCACTTT | CASTPDGTNSPLHF
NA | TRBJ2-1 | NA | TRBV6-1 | TGTGCCAGCAGTGAACGCCCATTGGCGTATAGCAGCTCCTACAATGAGCAGTTCTTC | CASSERPLAYSSSYNEQFF
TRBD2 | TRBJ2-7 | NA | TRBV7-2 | TGTGCCAGCAGCTTAGTCGGTTCTAGCGGGCTCTCCTACGAGCAGTACTTC | CASSLVGSSGLSYEQYF
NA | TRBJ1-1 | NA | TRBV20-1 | TGCAGTTCCGCGCGTGCAGGGAGGAACACTGAAGCTTTCTTT | CSSARAGRNTEAFF
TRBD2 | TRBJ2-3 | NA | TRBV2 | TGTGCCAGCAGTCGAGGACTAGCGGGAGTCTCAGATACGCAGTATTTT | CASSRGLAGVSDTQYF
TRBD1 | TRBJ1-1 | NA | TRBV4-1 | TGCGCCAGCAGCCAAGGAGCCAGGGGGCACCCAATGAACACTGAAGCTTTCTTT | CASSQGARGHPMNTEAFF
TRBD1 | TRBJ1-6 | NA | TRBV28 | TGTGCCAGCAGTTTCCCGGGACAGCAGAATTCACCCCTCCACTTT | CASSFPGQQNSPLHF
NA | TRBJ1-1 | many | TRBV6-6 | TGTGCCAGCAGTTACTCGACCGGAAACACTGAAGCTTTCTTT | CASSYSTGNTEAFF
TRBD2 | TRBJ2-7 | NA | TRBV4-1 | TGCGCCAGCAGCCAAGGCCTGGCTAGCGGGATTACTACCTACGAGCAGTACTTC | CASSQGLASGITTYEQYF
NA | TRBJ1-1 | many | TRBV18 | TGTGCCAGCTCACCAAGCGGCGGTGGTGAAGCTTTCTTT | CASSPSGGGEAFF
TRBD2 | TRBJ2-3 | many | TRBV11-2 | TGTGCCAGCAGCTTATTGCGGAGGGGACTAGGCACAGATACGCAGTATTTT | CASSLLRRGLGTDTQYF
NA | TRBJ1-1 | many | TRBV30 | TGTGCCTGGAGCCGGCCGGGACACGTTGAAGCTTTCTTT | CAWSRPGHVEAFF
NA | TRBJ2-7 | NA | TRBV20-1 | TGCAGTGCCCGGTACAGGATCCAGGACGAGCAGTACTTC | CSARYRIQDEQYF
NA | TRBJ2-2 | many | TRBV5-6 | TGTGCCAGCAGCTTGTGGTTAACGTCCGGGGAGCTGTTTTTT | CASSLWLTSGELFF
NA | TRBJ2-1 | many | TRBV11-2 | TGTGCCAGCAGCTTAAATAGATATGAGCAGTTCTTC | CASSLNRYEQFF
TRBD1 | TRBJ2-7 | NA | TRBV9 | TGTGCCAGCAGCGTAGGAGGGACAGGCCCCTACGAGCAGTACTTC | CASSVGGTGPYEQYF
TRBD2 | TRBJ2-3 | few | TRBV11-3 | TGTGCCAGCAGCTTGGATCTAGCGGCCCAAAAACCGGGTTATAGTACAGATACGCAGTATTTT | CASSLDLAAQKPGYSTDTQYF
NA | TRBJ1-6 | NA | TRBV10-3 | TGTGCCATCAGTGACAGGGGCCCCCACAATAATTCACCCCTCCACTTT | CAISDRGPHNNSPLHF
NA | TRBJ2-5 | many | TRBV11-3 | TGTGCCAGCAGCCAGGACTCCGGTTCAGGAGAGACCCAGTACTTC | CASSQDSGSGETQYF
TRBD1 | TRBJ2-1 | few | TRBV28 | TGTGCCAGCAGTCCGGGACAGGGTTTGAATGAGCAGTTCTTC | CASSPGQGLNEQFF
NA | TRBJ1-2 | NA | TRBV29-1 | TGCAGCGTTTCGGGGGGAGGGGACTATGGCTACACCTTC | CSVSGGGDYGYTF
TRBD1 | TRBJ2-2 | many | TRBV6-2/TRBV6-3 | TGTGCCAGCAGACCCCTAGGACAGGTGGGCACCGGGGAGCTGTTTTTT | CASRPLGQVGTGELFF
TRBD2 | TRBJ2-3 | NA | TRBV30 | TGTGCCTGGAGTGTGGCTAGCGGGAGTCCCACAGATACGCAGTATTTT | CAWSVASGSPTDTQYF
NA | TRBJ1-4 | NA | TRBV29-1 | TGCAGCGTTGCCCTTAGACAGGATGAAAAACTGTTTTTT | CSVALRQDEKLFF
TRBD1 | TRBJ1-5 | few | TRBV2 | TGTGCCAGCAACGACAGGGAACTAAATCAGCCCCAGCATTTT | CASNDRELNQPQHF
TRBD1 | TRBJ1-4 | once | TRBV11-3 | TGTGCCAGCAGCTTATTCCCAGGGGGGGAGAGGAGTACAACTAATGAAAAACTGTTTTTT | CASSLFPGGERSTTNEKLFF
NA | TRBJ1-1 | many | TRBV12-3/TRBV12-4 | TGTGCCAGCAGTTTCCGGGGGCGCGTCACTGAAGCTTTCTTT | CASSFRGRVTEAFF
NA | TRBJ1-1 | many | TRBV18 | TGTGCCAGCTCTGCTAGCGTCGGAGGGACTGAAGCTTTCTTT | CASSASVGGTEAFF
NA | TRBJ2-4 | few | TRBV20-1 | TGCAGTGCCGTCGGGGACGAGAAAAACATTCAGTACTTC | CSAVGDEKNIQYF
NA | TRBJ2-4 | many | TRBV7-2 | TGTGCCAGCAGCCCCGGGGGGCTAGCCAAAAACATTCAGTACTTC | CASSPGGLAKNIQYF
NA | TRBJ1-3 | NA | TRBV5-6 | TGTGCCAGCCTCAGTATTGTATATCCAGGTGACACCATATATTTT | CASLSIVYPGDTIYF
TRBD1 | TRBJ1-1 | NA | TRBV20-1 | TGCAGTGCTAGAGACAGGGGGCGGACTGAAGCTTTCTTT | CSARDRGRTEAFF
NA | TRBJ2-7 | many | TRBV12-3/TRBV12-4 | TGTGCCAGCAGTCCCCACGCCGGAGAAGTTGACGAGCAGTACTTC | CASSPHAGEVDEQYF
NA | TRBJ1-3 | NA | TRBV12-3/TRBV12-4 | TGTGCCAGCCAGGAACGGGGGGACAAGTCCTCTGGAAACACCATATATTTT | CASQERGDKSSGNTIYF